These 21 T cell receptor beta chains were sequenced from one sample in a study of blood T cell repertoires in COVID-19. Data came from immunoSEQ multiplex PCR; TCRdb stores just in-frame clones and leaves some out. The sample has tens of thousands of clones, 88% seen once; the top ten hold 4.7%. The sample consisted of peripheral blood. The receptors derive from a human donor in a cohort sampled during active COVID-19.

This rearrangement joins TRBV28 to TRBJ1-2, with a weak D call TRBD1 (6 bases). The V end lost 7 bases, the J end lost 6 bases, and 18 bases lay between the germline ends. CDR3 length: 14 residues. Germline CDR1 reads MDHEN; CDR2 reads SYDVKM. CDR3: CASNESQGWNGYTF. For the CDR3, the DNA is TGTGCCAGCAACGAATCACAGGGTTGGAATGGCTACACCTTC.

This sequence joins TRBV7-2 and TRBJ1-5; D is possibly TRBD1 (5 bases). CDR3 length: 15 amino acids. Germline-derived CDR1 and CDR2 are SGHTA and FQGNSA. V was pared by 2 bases and J by 0 bases, with 8 bases between. The CDR3: CASSLTGNSNQPQHF. In DNA, the CDR3 is TGTGCCAGCAGCTTAACAGGCAATAGCAATCAGCCCCAGCATTTT.

This chain connects TRBV5-4 to TRBJ1-4; D is undetermined. Germline V gene data show CDR1 as SGHNT and CDR2 as YYREEE (reference sequence). V dropped 7 bases and J dropped 2 bases, with 9 bases sitting between them. CDR3 length: 13 amino acids. The CDR3 here is CASRSGTNEKLFF. DNA for the CDR3: TGTGCCAGCCGATCGGGGACTAATGAAAAACTGTTTTTT.

The chain has TRBV9 and TRBJ2-5, with a weak D call TRBD2 (5 bases). CDR1 is SGDLS and CDR2 is YYNGEE in the germline V gene. CDR3 length: 15 amino acids. Trimming took 0 bases from V and 4 from J, leaving 13 bases between them. CDR3 sequence (DNA): TGTGCCAGCAGCGTAGCAAGCGGCCCGAGAGAGACCCAGTACTTC. It translates to CASSVASGPRETQYF.

The chain is built from TRBV6-5 and TRBJ2-3; D may be TRBD2 (6 bases). Between the trimmed V and J ends, which lost 2 bases and 4 bases, there was a span of 10 bases. The CDR3 has 14 residues. Per germline, CDR1 MNHEY and CDR2 SVGAGI. CDR3 amino acids: CASSYEGGPDTQYF. CDR3 nucleotide sequence: TGTGCCAGCAGTTACGAGGGAGGCCCAGATACGCAGTATTTT.

The chain couples TRBV18 to TRBJ1-1; tentatively, D is TRBD1 (5 bases). This CDR3 has 15 residues. V lost 2 bases and J lost 4, with 14 bases in between. Germline V gene data show CDR1 as KGHSH and CDR2 as LQKENI. CDR3 region: CASSPKSAGLTEAFF. DNA of the CDR3: TGTGCCAGCTCACCAAAGTCGGCAGGGCTCACTGAAGCTTTCTTT.

This sequence joins TRBV6-5 and TRBJ2-3; no clear D. The V end lost 0 bases, the J end lost 5 bases, and 12 bases lay between the germline ends. Per germline, CDR1 MNHEY and CDR2 SVGAGI. This CDR3 is built from 15 residues. The CDR3 nucleotides read TGTGCCAGCAGTTACTCGAAAAGCCGCCGAGATACGCAGTATTTT. This codes for CASSYSKSRRDTQYF.

This rearrangement joins TRBV19 to TRBJ2-7; tentatively, D is TRBD2 (7 bases). Between the trimmed V and J ends, which lost 6 bases and 4 bases, there was a span of 19 bases. Germline-derived CDR1 and CDR2 are LNHDA and SQIVND (reference sequence). The CDR3 totals 15 residues. As DNA, the CDR3 is TGTGCCAGTAGCGGTCAGGGGAGGGGACCTTACGAGCAGTACTTC. This translates into CASSGQGRGPYEQYF. The variable domain in full, completed from reference TRBV19 and TRBJ2-7, reads DGGITQSPKYLFRKEGQNVTLSCEQNLNHDAMYWYRQDPGQGLRLIYYSQIVNDFQKGDIAEGYSVSREKKESFPLTVTSAQKNPTAFYLCASSGQGRGPYEQYFGPGTRLTVT.

The V gene is TRBV2, the J gene TRBJ1-4, with 7 bases lining up with TRBD1. The V and J ends lost 5 bases and 5 bases, in that order; junction bases with no gene match: 8. Germline V gene lookup returns CDR1 SNHLY and CDR2 FYNNEI. The CDR3 is made up of 15 amino acids. The CDR3 reads CASSIARGINEKLFF. The CDR3 DNA is TGTGCCAGCAGTATAGCCAGGGGGATAAATGAAAAACTGTTTTTT.

The chain uses TRBV7-9 and TRBJ2-5, with D possibly matching TRBD1 (6 bases). The CDR3 sequence is 14 residues long. Germline values: CDR1 SEHNR, CDR2 FQNEAQ (reference sequence). The germline V and J ends were trimmed by 6 bases and 1 base, with 12 bases remaining between them. The CDR3 DNA follows: TGTGCCAGCAGAACGGACAGACTCCAAGAGACCCAGTACTTC. It codes for CASRTDRLQETQYF. The full variable domain, in which reference TRBV7-9 and TRBJ2-5 provide the parts outside the CDR3, is DTGVSQNPRHKITKRGQNVTFRCDPISEHNRLYWYRQTLGQGPEFLTYFQNEAQLEKSRLLSDRFSAERPKGSFSTLEIQRTEQGDSAMYLCASRTDRLQETQYFGPGTRLLVL.

There are a few counts of this clone. This chain links TRBV7-3 with TRBJ1-1; 10 nucleotides line up with TRBD1. The V gene's germline CDR1 is SGHTA and CDR2 FQGTGA. V dropped 5 bases and J dropped 1; count of bases not matched to a gene: 10. There are 17 residues in the CDR3. The CDR3 loop is CASSRKGTGATNTEAFF. CDR3 DNA: TGTGCCAGCAGCCGCAAGGGGACAGGGGCCACGAACACTGAAGCTTTCTTT.

This chain links TRBV4-2 with TRBJ2-3; D not certain. Deletions cut 1 base from V and 2 bases from J, with 13 bases between. The length of the CDR3 is 16 residues. The germline gives CDR1 LGHNA, CDR2 YNFKEQ. The CDR3 DNA reads TGTGCCAGCAGCCAAGGAATACCAGCGCCCACAGATACGCAGTATTTT. This codes for CASSQGIPAPTDTQYF.

This clone was recorded a few times. V gene TRBV2 combines with J gene TRBJ1-5, with D perhaps matching TRBD1 (6 bases). Trimming removed 5 bases from V and 2 bases from J, with 10 bases in between. This CDR3 contains 14 residues. Germline assignment: CDR1 SNHLY and CDR2 FYNNEI. CDR3 bases: TGTGCCAGCAGTCCGGGACACCGCAATCAGCCCCAGCATTTT. As protein: CASSPGHRNQPQHF. The full variable domain, its missing parts supplied by reference TRBV2 and TRBJ1-5, is EPEVTQTPSHQVTQMGQEVILRCVPISNHLYFYWYRQILGQKVEFLVSFYNNEISEKSEIFDDQFSVERPDGSNFTLKIRSTKLEDSAMYFCASSPGHRNQPQHFGDGTRLSIL.

The chain carries TRBV28 and TRBJ2-7; 8 bases agree with TRBD2. Germline values: CDR1 MDHEN, CDR2 SYDVKM. The CDR3 is 15 residues long. After removal of 5 bases from V and 4 bases from J, the junction contained 10 bases not matched to a gene. CDR3 region: CASSPRGAGGYEQYF. DNA for the CDR3: TGTGCCAGCAGTCCCCGGGGGGCGGGGGGTTACGAGCAGTACTTC.

The V and J genes are TRBV7-2 and TRBJ2-1; 11 nucleotides agree with TRBD2. The ends lost 5 bases at V and 7 bases at J; junction bases unmatched: 10. This CDR3 comprises 16 residues. Looked up from germline, CDR1 is SGHTA and CDR2 is FQGNSA. The CDR3 nucleotides are TGTGCCAGCAGCACTTCCCTAGCGGGAGGTGGAAATGAGCAGTTCTTC. It is translated as CASSTSLAGGGNEQFF.

In this sample, this clone turned up a few times. The chain joins TRBV18 to TRBJ1-5; 7 bases are shared with TRBD1. V lost 3 bases and J lost 6; bases outside the gene matches: 2. The CDR3 is 13 residues long. CDR1 and CDR2 from the germline V gene are KGHSH and LQKENI. CDR3 bases: TGTGCCAGCTCACCTACAGGGGCTCAGCCCCAGCATTTT. Translation gives CASSPTGAQPQHF.

The chain couples TRBV28 to TRBJ2-6; maybe TRBD1 (6 bases). The V gene's germline CDR1 is MDHEN and CDR2 SYDVKM. The CDR3 extends over 14 amino acids. V was trimmed by 5 bases and J by 4 bases, leaving 9 bases between them. The CDR3 is CASSNRAGANVLTF. The CDR3 bases are TGTGCCAGCAGTAACAGGGCCGGGGCCAACGTCCTGACTTTC. Based on the CDR3 plus reference TRBV28 and TRBJ2-6, the full variable domain is DVKVTQSSRYLVKRTGEKVFLECVQDMDHENMFWYRQDPGLGLRLIYFSYDVKMKEKGDIPEGYSVSREKKERFSLILESASTNQTSMYLCASSNRAGANVLTFGAGSRLTVL.

This chain links TRBV7-9 with TRBJ2-5, with D maybe TRBD2 (6 bases). Trimming stripped 5 bases from V and 8 bases from J, with 18 bases between. Germline CDR1 and CDR2: SEHNR and FQNEAQ (reference sequence). The CDR3 extends over 14 amino acids. The CDR3 bases are TGTGCCAGCAGCATTGGGACTGCGATCTCTACCCAGTACTTC. Amino acids: CASSIGTAISTQYF. Complete variable domain (other parts from reference TRBV7-9 and TRBJ2-5): DTGVSQNPRHKITKRGQNVTFRCDPISEHNRLYWYRQTLGQGPEFLTYFQNEAQLEKSRLLSDRFSAERPKGSFSTLEIQRTEQGDSAMYLCASSIGTAISTQYFGPGTRLLVL.

This clone was counted a few times. In nucleotides, the CDR3 is TGTGCCAGCAGTCCACGACTAGCGGGAGTGGAAGATACGCAGTATTTT. This codes for CASSPRLAGVEDTQYF. The chain carries TRBV6-2 or TRBV6-3 and TRBJ2-3; 12 bases map to TRBD2. The V segment lost 5 bases and the J segment 5 bases; nucleotides outside the gene matches: 8. Germline CDR1 and CDR2: MNHEY and SVGEGT. The CDR3 contains 16 residues.

V usage is TRBV5-5 and J usage is TRBJ2-2, with 10 bases that match TRBD2. Losses at the gene ends were 3 bases for V and 2 bases for J; bases not matched to a gene: 4. The CDR3 sequence is 16 residues long. In germline, CDR1 is SGHKS, CDR2 YYEKEE (reference sequence). This CDR3 reads CASSSGLAANTGELFF. Written as DNA, the CDR3 is TGTGCCAGCAGCTCCGGACTAGCGGCAAACACCGGGGAGCTGTTTTTT.

This CDR3 reads CATSRAARVAGYNEQFF. The DNA for the CDR3 is TGTGCCACCAGCAGAGCTGCAAGGGTAGCGGGGTACAATGAGCAGTTCTTC. This sequence joins TRBV15 and TRBJ2-1, with TRBD2 identical over 8 bases. V lost 1 base to trimming and J lost 4 bases; unmatched junction nucleotides: 9. Germline CDR1 is LNHNV and CDR2 is YYDKDF (reference sequence). The CDR3 is 17 amino acids.